This passage covers 5 T cell receptor beta chains from one sample sequenced in a study of T-cell memory formation after mild COVID-19. One entry per CDR3 protein, called by TCRdb with MiXCR from the 5' RACE reads. In the table there are about half a million distinct CDR3 sequences, 18% of which are singletons. Sequencing was carried out using PBMCs or a T cell subset sorted from them (not recorded which). These receptors were collected from an adult woman who had mild COVID-19 (a few samples of this study predate the infection). Cell type and time point are not known.

This chain uses TRBV29-1 with TRBJ1-1; possible D gene TRBD1, 6 bases. The CDR3 sequence is 12 residues long. V gave up 2 bases and J gave up 10 bases, with 14 bases separating them. Germline values: CDR1 SQVTM, CDR2 ANQGSEA. CDR3 DNA: TGCAGCGTTGAACTACAGGGTTTTAGAGCTTTCTTT. Amino acid sequence: CSVELQGFRAFF.

This clonotype was observed a handful of times. The V and J genes are TRBV30 and TRBJ2-5; a possible D gene is TRBD2 (5 bases). Germline values: CDR1 GTSNPN, CDR2 SVGIG (reference sequence). Trimming cost V 4 bases and J 5 bases, with 20 bases left between them. CDR3 length: 15 amino acids. CDR3 DNA: TGTGCCTGGAACGGGATTTTAGCGTTTGGGGAGACCCAGTACTTC. Residues: CAWNGILAFGETQYF. Based on the CDR3 plus reference TRBV30 and TRBJ2-5, the full variable domain is SQTIHQWPATLVQPVGSPLSLECTVEGTSNPNLYWYRQAAGRGLQLLFYSVGIGQISSEVPQNLSASRPQDRQFILSSKKLLLSDSGFYLCAWNGILAFGETQYFGPGTRLLVL.

There are many counts of this clonotype. The chain recombines TRBV9 with TRBJ2-3, with 8 bases matching TRBD1. Trimming removed 5 bases from V and 4 bases from J; junction bases left unmatched: 6. This CDR3 comprises 14 residues. Germline V CDR1 and CDR2: SGDLS, YYNGEE. The CDR3 DNA is TGTGCCAGCAGTAGACAGGGGCGCGCAGATACGCAGTATTTT. Protein product: CASSRQGRADTQYF.

This clonotype was detected many times. The rearrangement uses TRBV7-8 and TRBJ2-7; 8 bases map to TRBD1. CDR1 and CDR2 from the germline V gene are SGHVS and FQNEAQ. The CDR3 has 15 amino acids. V gave up 5 bases and J gave up 3 bases; unmatched junction bases: 9. Here the CDR3 reads CASSNLAGQVYEQYF. The CDR3 DNA sequence: TGTGCCAGCAGCAACCTGGCGGGACAGGTCTACGAGCAGTACTTC.

This clonotype was detected many times. The rearrangement links TRBV7-6 to TRBJ2-7; a weak D match, TRBD1 (6 bases). The CDR3 runs to 14 residues. Trimming took off 1 base at V and 2 bases at J, with 9 bases between the two ends. Germline CDR1 reads SGHVS; CDR2 reads FNYEAQ. The CDR3 DNA reads TGTGCCAGCAGCTTAGAACAGGGTGCCTACGAGCAGTACTTC. It codes for CASSLEQGAYEQYF.